These 20 T cell receptor beta chains were sequenced from one sample in a study of T cell repertoires in cytomegalovirus infection. TCRdb fed the reads into MiXCR, producing one record per CDR3 protein. Of approximately 500,000 distinct CDR3 sequences in the sample, around 11% are singletons; the top ten hold roughly 10%. Sequencing was performed on PBMCs. These receptors came from a human donor in good health (CMV status not recorded). Some clones in this sample may be carry-over from other donors' samples.

This clonotype came up a few times. The chain is built from TRBV30 and TRBJ1-3; D call uncertain. The V end was cut by 5 bases, the J end by 2 bases, with 10 bases between. The CDR3 sequence is 13 residues long. Germline CDR1 is GTSNPN and CDR2 is SVGIG (reference sequence). CDR3 loop: CAWGTVPGNTIYF. CDR3 nucleotide sequence: TGTGCCTGGGGAACAGTGCCTGGAAACACCATATATTTT. The full variable domain, in which reference TRBV30 and TRBJ1-3 provide the parts outside the CDR3, is SQTIHQWPATLVQPVGSPLSLECTVEGTSNPNLYWYRQAAGRGLQLLFYSVGIGQISSEVPQNLSASRPQDRQFILSSKKLLLSDSGFYLCAWGTVPGNTIYFGEGSWLTVV.

In this sample, this clonotype turned up many times. This chain connects TRBV11-2 to TRBJ2-7; possible D gene TRBD2, 5 bases. The V gene's germline CDR1 is SGHAT and CDR2 FQNNGV. V was clipped by 1 base and J by 6 bases, with 13 bases between them. The CDR3 extends over 14 amino acids. The CDR3 loop reads CASSLVSSVIEQYF. The CDR3 bases are TGTGCCAGCAGCTTAGTGAGTAGCGTAATCGAGCAGTACTTC.

This chain joins TRBV6-2 or TRBV6-3 and TRBJ2-1; TRBD1 or TRBD2 may be the D gene (5 bases each). The germline V and J ends were trimmed by 4 bases and 3 bases, with 13 bases remaining between them. Germline CDR1 and CDR2: MNHEY and SVGEGT. The CDR3 consists of 15 residues. CDR3 DNA: TGTGCCAGCAGTTTCGGGACGGCCTTCTACAATGAGCAGTTCTTC. Translation gives CASSFGTAFYNEQFF.

This clonotype was counted ten times or more. V and J are TRBV7-2 and TRBJ1-3; weak D call: TRBD1 (5 bases). The germline V gene encodes CDR1 SGHTA and CDR2 FQGNSA. The CDR3 has 15 amino acids. With 5 bases removed from V and 0 bases from J, the gap between germline ends came to 11 bases. For the CDR3, the DNA is TGTGCCAGCAGCAGAGAGGGGTCCTCTGGAAACACCATATATTTT. Protein product: CASSREGSSGNTIYF. Based on the CDR3 plus reference TRBV7-2 and TRBJ1-3, the full variable domain is GAGVSQSPSNKVTEKGKDVELRCDPISGHTALYWYRQSLGQGLEFLIYFQGNSAPDKSGLPSDRFSAERTGGSVSTLTIQRTQQEDSAVYLCASSREGSSGNTIYFGEGSWLTVV.

This clonotype was found a few times. This chain uses TRBV7-3 with TRBJ2-7; 8 bases are a match to TRBD2. V lost 5 bases to trimming and J lost 5 bases; unmatched junction nucleotides: 8. Per the germline V gene, CDR1 is SGHTA and CDR2 is FQGTGA. The CDR3 sequence is 14 residues long. CDR3 sequence (DNA): TGTGCCAGCAGCCGACTGGGACTAGATAACGAGCAGTACTTC. It codes for CASSRLGLDNEQYF.

The V call is TRBV20-1, the J call TRBJ2-7; D is perhaps TRBD2 (5 bases). CDR1 is DFQATT and CDR2 is SNEGSKA in the germline V gene (reference sequence). This CDR3 region has 11 residues. V was pared by 7 bases and J by 2 bases, with 9 bases between. The CDR3 protein is CSGRDAYEQYF. The CDR3 nucleotides read TGCAGTGGCCGGGATGCCTACGAGCAGTACTTC.

This sequence joins TRBV9 and TRBJ2-1, with 9 nucleotides matching TRBD1. J lost 3 bases, V lost 3 bases, and 1 base had no gene match. Germline V CDR1 and CDR2: SGDLS, YYNGEE. The CDR3 extends over 14 amino acids. The DNA for the CDR3 is TGTGCCAGCAGCGGGGACAGGGTCTACAATGAGCAGTTCTTC. This translates into CASSGDRVYNEQFF.

The V gene is TRBV9, the J gene TRBJ2-7; 14 bases align to TRBD2. From germline, CDR1 is SGDLS and CDR2 YYNGEE. This CDR3 is built from 16 residues. The junction had 12 bases not matched to a gene; V was cut back by 4 bases and J by 9 bases. CDR3 region: CASSMGTSGSQDGQYF. DNA of the CDR3: TGTGCCAGCAGCATGGGGACTAGCGGGAGTCAAGACGGGCAGTACTTC. The full variable domain, its missing parts supplied by reference TRBV9 and TRBJ2-7, is DSGVTQTPKHLITATGQRVTLRCSPRSGDLSVYWYQQSLDQGLQFLIQYYNGEERAKGNILERFSAQQFPDLHSELNLSSLELGDSALYFCASSMGTSGSQDGQYFGPGTRLTVT.

In its sample, this clonotype was seen many times. The rearrangement joins TRBV6-1 to TRBJ2-3, with 7 positions matching TRBD2. The germline CDR1 and CDR2 sequences are MNHNS and SASEGT. V was pared by 6 bases and J by 4 bases, with 16 bases of the junction left unmatched. The CDR3 has 17 amino acids. CDR3 sequence: CASRTDGVRGGADTQYF. The CDR3 bases are TGTGCCAGCAGGACCGACGGAGTTAGGGGAGGGGCAGATACGCAGTATTTT.

This clonotype showed up many times. In nucleotides, the CDR3 is TGTGCCAGTCGGACATCTCCTTATGGCTACACCTTC. Its translation is CASRTSPYGYTF. V usage is TRBV6-1 and J usage is TRBJ1-2; tentative D call: TRBD1 (5 bases). The CDR3 is 12 residues long. Germline values: CDR1 MNHNS, CDR2 SASEGT. The V gene lost 9 bases and the J gene lost 5 bases, with 13 bases spanning the gap.

The table lists this clonotype with many counts. This rearrangement joins TRBV12-3 or TRBV12-4 to TRBJ2-7; perhaps TRBD2 as D (6 bases). Trimming pared 0 bases from V and 0 bases from J, leaving 12 bases between. CDR3 size: 16 residues. As DNA, the CDR3 is TGTGCCAGCAGTTTAGCGGGCGTCGGGAGCTCCTACGAGCAGTACTTC. Translated: CASSLAGVGSSYEQYF.

This clonotype showed up many times. This chain joins TRBV6-5 and TRBJ2-7, with D perhaps TRBD1 (7 bases). Looked up from germline, CDR1 is MNHEY and CDR2 is SVGAGI. V was cut by 6 bases and J by 2 bases, with 14 bases left in between. This CDR3 region has 14 residues. CDR3 sequence reads: CASSRRDRAYEQYF. The CDR3 DNA reads TGTGCCAGCAGCCGGCGGGACAGAGCCTACGAGCAGTACTTC.

The rearrangement uses TRBV7-9 and TRBJ1-1, with D possibly matching TRBD1 (6 bases). Trimming removed 2 bases from V and 1 base from J, with 11 bases in between. This CDR3 has 15 amino acids. The germline V gene has CDR1 SEHNR and CDR2 FQNEAQ (reference sequence). This CDR3 reads CASSLPRQENTEAFF. The CDR3 coding sequence is TGTGCCAGCAGCTTACCGAGACAGGAGAACACTGAAGCTTTCTTT.

J is TRBJ1-1 and V is TRBV5-1; tentative D call: TRBD1 (6 bases). V was cut by 2 bases and J by 0 bases, with 14 bases left in between. The CDR3 contains 16 residues. Germline V gives CDR1 SGHRS, CDR2 YFSETQ. CDR3 coding DNA: TGCGCCAGCAGCTTTGGGGGGCGAGGGGTGAACACTGAAGCTTTCTTT. The encoded protein is CASSFGGRGVNTEAFF.

In this sample, this clonotype turned up many times. The V call is TRBV12-5, the J call TRBJ1-1; TRBD1 matches at 7 bases. The CDR3 consists of 14 residues. CDR1 and CDR2 from the germline V gene are LGHNT and FRNRAP. Unmatched junction bases numbered 9, after V lost 6 bases and J lost 5 bases. The CDR3 loop is CASGRDRERTEAFF. The CDR3 region has the DNA TGTGCTAGTGGACGAGACAGGGAAAGGACTGAAGCTTTCTTT.

The chain employs TRBV20-1 and TRBJ2-1, with D possibly matching TRBD1 (5 bases). Trimming removed 0 bases from V and 6 bases from J, with 24 bases in between. Germline V CDR1 and CDR2: DFQATT, SNEGSKA (reference sequence). This CDR3 is built from 18 residues. The CDR3 protein is CSARDMQTIGAHRNEQFF. The CDR3 nucleotides read TGCAGTGCTAGAGATATGCAGACGATTGGGGCCCATCGCAATGAGCAGTTCTTC.

In this sample, this clonotype turned up many times. This chain connects TRBV10-3 to TRBJ2-7, with D possibly being TRBD1 (6 bases). V gave up 3 bases and J gave up 5 bases, with 11 bases separating them. The CDR3 sequence is 13 residues long. CDR1 is ENHRY, CDR2 SYGVKD, per germline. DNA for the CDR3: TGTGCCATCAGTGACACAGGGATTGACGAGCAGTACTTC. It specifies CAISDTGIDEQYF.

The rearrangement joins TRBV2 to TRBJ2-7; D is unresolved. Germline-derived CDR1 and CDR2 are SNHLY and FYNNEI. V was pared by 9 bases and J by 4 bases, with 19 bases between. The CDR3 has 14 residues. CDR3 region: CASTRLIGEYEQYF. CDR3 bases: TGTGCCAGTACGAGACTGATCGGAGAATACGAGCAGTACTTC.

This clonotype was seen many times. The J gene is TRBJ1-2, the V gene TRBV5-4, with 11 bases lining up with TRBD1. Per germline, CDR1 SGHNT and CDR2 YYREEE (reference sequence). V dropped 5 bases and J dropped 4; count of bases not matched to a gene: 4. The CDR3 spans 14 residues. Written as DNA, the CDR3 is TGTGCCAGCAGATGGACAGGGGGCCCCTATGGCTACACCTTC. It encodes CASRWTGGPYGYTF.

The chain carries TRBV19 and TRBJ2-2; TRBD1 matches at 7 bases. After removal of 8 bases from V and 3 bases from J, the junction contained 6 bases not matched to a gene. The CDR3 is made up of 14 amino acids. CDR1 and CDR2 (germline): LNHDA, SQIVND (reference sequence). CDR3: CASRDRVYTGELFF. The CDR3 DNA reads TGTGCCAGTCGAGACAGGGTATACACCGGGGAGCTGTTTTTT. The variable domain in full, with the rest retrieved from reference TRBV19 and TRBJ2-2, is DGGITQSPKYLFRKEGQNVTLSCEQNLNHDAMYWYRQDPGQGLRLIYYSQIVNDFQKGDIAEGYSVSREKKESFPLTVTSAQKNPTAFYLCASRDRVYTGELFFGEGSRLTVL.